This T cell receptor (beta chain) is drawn from a study of a mutant IDH1 vaccine in newly diagnosed glioma. Time point meaning: week 5, during vaccination. Every vaccination contained 300 ug of the mutant IDH1 20-mer peptide and was paired with topical imiquimod. Germline CDR1 and CDR2: SGDLS and YYNGEE. V lost 0 bases to trimming and J lost 2 bases, with 12 bases between them. The CDR3 runs 16 residues. Libraries were prepared by immunoSEQ multiplex PCR; TCRdb keeps only in-frame clonotypes and omits some of them. The sample records roughly 72,000 clones, 91% being singletons. Remarks on this clone: Its antigen is unknown.

This chain joins TRBV9 and TRBJ2-4; either TRBD1 or TRBD2 may supply D (5 bases each). The receptor was derived from a woman aged 50 to 65 with glioma. Sequenced here: PBMCs, sampled from a glioma patient whose treatment included an IDH1 peptide vaccine. In DNA form, the CDR3 reads TGTGCCAGCAGCGTAGTTGGGGGATTAACCAAAAACATTCAGTACTTC. Translating it yields CASSVVGGLTKNIQYF.